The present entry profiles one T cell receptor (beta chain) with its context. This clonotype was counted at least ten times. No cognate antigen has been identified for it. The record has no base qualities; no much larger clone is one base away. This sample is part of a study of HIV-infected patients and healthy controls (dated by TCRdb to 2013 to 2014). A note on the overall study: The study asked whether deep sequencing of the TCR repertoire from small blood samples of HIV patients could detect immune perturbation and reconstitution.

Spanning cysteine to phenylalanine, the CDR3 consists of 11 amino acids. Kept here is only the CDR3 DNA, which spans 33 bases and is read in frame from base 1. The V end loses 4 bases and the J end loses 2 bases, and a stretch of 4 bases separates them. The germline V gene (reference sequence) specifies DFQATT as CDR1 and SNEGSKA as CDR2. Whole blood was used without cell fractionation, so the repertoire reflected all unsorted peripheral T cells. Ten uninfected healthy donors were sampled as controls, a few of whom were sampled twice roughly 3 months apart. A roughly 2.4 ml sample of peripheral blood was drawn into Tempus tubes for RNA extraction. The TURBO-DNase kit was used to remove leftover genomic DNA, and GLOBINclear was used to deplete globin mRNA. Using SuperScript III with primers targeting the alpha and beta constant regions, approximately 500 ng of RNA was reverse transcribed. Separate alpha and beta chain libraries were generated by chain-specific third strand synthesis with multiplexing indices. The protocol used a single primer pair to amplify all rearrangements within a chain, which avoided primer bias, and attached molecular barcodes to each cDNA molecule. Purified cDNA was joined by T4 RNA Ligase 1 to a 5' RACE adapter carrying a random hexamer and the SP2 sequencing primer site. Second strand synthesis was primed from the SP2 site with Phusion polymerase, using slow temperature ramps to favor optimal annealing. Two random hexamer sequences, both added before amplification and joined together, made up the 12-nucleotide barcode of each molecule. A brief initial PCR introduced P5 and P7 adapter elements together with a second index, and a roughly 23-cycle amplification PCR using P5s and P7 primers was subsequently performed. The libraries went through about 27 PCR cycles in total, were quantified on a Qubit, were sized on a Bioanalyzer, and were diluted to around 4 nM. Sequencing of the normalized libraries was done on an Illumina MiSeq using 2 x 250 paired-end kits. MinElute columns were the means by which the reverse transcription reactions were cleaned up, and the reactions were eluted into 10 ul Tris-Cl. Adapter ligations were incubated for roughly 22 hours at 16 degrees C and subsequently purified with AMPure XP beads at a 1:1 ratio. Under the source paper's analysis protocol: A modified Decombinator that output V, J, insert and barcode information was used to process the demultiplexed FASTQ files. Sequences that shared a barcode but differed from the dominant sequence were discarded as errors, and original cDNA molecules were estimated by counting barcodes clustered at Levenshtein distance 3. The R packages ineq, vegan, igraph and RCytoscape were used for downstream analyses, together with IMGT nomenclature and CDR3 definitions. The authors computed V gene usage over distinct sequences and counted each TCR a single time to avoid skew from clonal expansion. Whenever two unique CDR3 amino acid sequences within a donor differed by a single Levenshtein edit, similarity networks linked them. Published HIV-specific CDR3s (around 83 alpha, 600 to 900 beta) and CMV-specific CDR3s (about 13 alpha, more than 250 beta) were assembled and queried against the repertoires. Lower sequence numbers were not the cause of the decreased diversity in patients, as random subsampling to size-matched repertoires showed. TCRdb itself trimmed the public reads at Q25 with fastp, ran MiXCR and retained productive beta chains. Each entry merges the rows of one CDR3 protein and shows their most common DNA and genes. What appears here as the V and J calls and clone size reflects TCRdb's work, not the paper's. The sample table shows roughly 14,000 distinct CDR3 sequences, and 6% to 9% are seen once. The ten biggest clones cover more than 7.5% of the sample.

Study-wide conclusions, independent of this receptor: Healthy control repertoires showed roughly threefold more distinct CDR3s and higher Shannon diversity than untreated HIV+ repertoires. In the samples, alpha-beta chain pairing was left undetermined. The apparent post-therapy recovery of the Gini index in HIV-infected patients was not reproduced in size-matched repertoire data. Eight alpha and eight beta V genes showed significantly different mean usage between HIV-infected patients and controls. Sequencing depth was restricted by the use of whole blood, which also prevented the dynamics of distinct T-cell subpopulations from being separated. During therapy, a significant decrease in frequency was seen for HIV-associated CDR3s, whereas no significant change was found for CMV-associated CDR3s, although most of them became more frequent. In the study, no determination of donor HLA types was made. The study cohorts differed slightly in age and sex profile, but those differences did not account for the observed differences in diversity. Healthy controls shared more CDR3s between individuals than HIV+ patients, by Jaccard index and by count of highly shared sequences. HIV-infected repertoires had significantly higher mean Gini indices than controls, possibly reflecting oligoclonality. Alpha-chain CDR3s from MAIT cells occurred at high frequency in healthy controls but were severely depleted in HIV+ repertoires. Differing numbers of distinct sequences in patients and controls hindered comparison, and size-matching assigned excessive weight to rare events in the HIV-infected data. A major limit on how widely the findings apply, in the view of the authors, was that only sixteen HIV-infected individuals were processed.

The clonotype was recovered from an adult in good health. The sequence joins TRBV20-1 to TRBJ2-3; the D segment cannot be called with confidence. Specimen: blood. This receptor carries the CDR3 CSATATDTQYF. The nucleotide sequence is TGCAGTGCTACGGCCACAGATACGCAGTATTTT.